This TCR beta chain was sequenced in a study of CD8 T cells in ankylosing spondylitis. General study results and limits: Those disease-linked clones were CD8+; they were also relatively rare in peripheral blood. From matched ankylosing spondylitis synovial fluid, disease-linked clones were reportedly recovered at significantly enriched levels.

The V gene lost 4 bases and the J gene lost 3 bases, with 10 bases spanning the gap. This CDR3 has 14 amino acids. Germline loops: CDR1 SGHTA, CDR2 FQGNSA. 5'-RACE, quantitative and with molecular barcodes, yielded the TCR beta libraries. MiXCR, run by TCRdb on the 5' RACE reads, gives a single entry per CDR3 protein. The top ten hold approximately 20% of the sample, which has about 220,000 distinct CDR3 sequences, 10% to 13% seen once. As concerns this clonotype: Antigen: not known.

Sequenced: blood, either unsorted or a sorted T cell fraction (not recorded which). The clonotype was recovered from a male donor with ankylosing spondylitis or in good health (not recorded which). The chain couples TRBV7-2 to TRBJ2-1; D is tentatively TRBD1 or TRBD2 (5 bases each). CDR3 region: CASSYRDGYNEQFF. CDR3 DNA: TGTGCCAGCAGCTACCGGGACGGCTACAATGAGCAGTTCTTC.